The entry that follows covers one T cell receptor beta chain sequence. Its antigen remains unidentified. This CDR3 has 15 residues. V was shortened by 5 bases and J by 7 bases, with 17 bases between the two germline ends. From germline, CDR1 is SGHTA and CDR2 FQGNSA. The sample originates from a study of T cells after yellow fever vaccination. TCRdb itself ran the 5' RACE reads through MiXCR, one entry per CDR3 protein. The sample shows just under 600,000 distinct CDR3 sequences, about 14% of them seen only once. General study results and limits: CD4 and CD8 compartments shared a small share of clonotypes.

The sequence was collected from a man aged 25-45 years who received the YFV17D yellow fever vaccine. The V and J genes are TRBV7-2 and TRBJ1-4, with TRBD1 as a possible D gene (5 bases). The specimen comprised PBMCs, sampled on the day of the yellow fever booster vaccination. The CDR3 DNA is TGTGCCAGCAGCGCCGCCGGGACGTTGAGTGAAAAACTGTTTTTT. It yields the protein CASSAAGTLSEKLFF.